A single sample is the source of the 26 T cell receptor beta chains below, sequenced in a study of blood T cell repertoires in COVID-19. Only in-frame clones appear in the TCRdb table, and some are missing; sequencing was by immunoSEQ multiplex PCR. The data contain about 160,000 clones, around 85% of them singletons. Sequenced input: PBMCs or T cells enriched from blood (not recorded which). The receptor source for this set is a woman between 40 and 55 years old with acute COVID-19.

The chain uses TRBV11-2 and TRBJ1-2; D call uncertain. Trimming left V 0 bases short and J 4 bases short, with 9 bases between. CDR3 length: 14 amino acids. Germline assignment: CDR1 SGHAT and CDR2 FQNNGV. The CDR3 DNA reads as TGTGCCAGCAGCTTAGATCTGGCAGGCTATGGCTACACCTTC. Its protein is CASSLDLAGYGYTF. Drawing the rest from reference TRBV11-2 and TRBJ1-2, the complete variable domain is EAGVAQSPRYKIIEKRQSVAFWCNPISGHATLYWYQQILGQGPKLLIQFQNNGVVDDSQLPKDRFSAERLKGVDSTLKIQPAKLEDSAVYLCASSLDLAGYGYTFGSGTRLTVV.

This sequence joins TRBV28 and TRBJ1-2; D gene uncertain. This CDR3 contains 11 residues. Germline-derived CDR1 and CDR2 are MDHEN and SYDVKM. With 6 bases removed from V and 2 bases from J, the gap between germline ends came to 4 bases. The CDR3 coding sequence is TGTGCCAGCAGCTCCAACTATGGCTACACCTTC. This translates into CASSSNYGYTF.

This sequence joins TRBV27 and TRBJ2-1, with no clear D. This CDR3 is built from 13 residues. Germline CDR1 MNHEY, CDR2 SMNVEV (reference sequence). Trimming shortened V by 6 bases and J by 0 bases, and 6 bases separated the two germline ends. The CDR3 protein is CASRRSSYNEQFF. The CDR3 coding sequence is TGTGCCAGCAGGCGGAGCTCCTACAATGAGCAGTTCTTC.

In its sample, this clone was seen once. The chain carries TRBV25-1 and TRBJ1-1, with 10 bases aligning to TRBD1. V lost 3 bases to trimming and J lost 1 base; unmatched junction nucleotides: 2. This CDR3 region has 15 residues. Germline CDR1 and CDR2: MGHDK and SYGVNS. In DNA, the CDR3 is TGTGCCAGCAGTGATCGGGACAGGGGGAACACTGAAGCTTTCTTT. This gives the protein CASSDRDRGNTEAFF.

J is TRBJ2-7 and V is TRBV5-6, with 10 bases matching TRBD2. The CDR3 contains 16 residues. Germline-derived CDR1 and CDR2 are SGHDT and YYEEEE. V shed 1 base and J 3 bases; nucleotides not matched to a gene: 7. CDR3 loop: CASSLFGTSDHYEQYF. CDR3 nucleotides: TGTGCCAGCAGCTTGTTCGGGACTAGCGATCACTACGAGCAGTACTTC.

This chain uses TRBV5-1 with TRBJ2-3, with 10 bases lining up with TRBD2. V lost 7 bases and J lost 3; bases outside the gene matches: 8. The CDR3 spans 15 residues. Looked up from germline, CDR1 is SGHRS and CDR2 is YFSETQ. The CDR3 region has the DNA TGCGCCAGCCGCGAGCGGGAGGGCCAAACAGATACGCAGTATTTT. Amino acid sequence: CASREREGQTDTQYF. Full variable domain (remainder filled in from reference TRBV5-1 and TRBJ2-3): KAGVTQTPRYLIKTRGQQVTLSCSPISGHRSVSWYQQTPGQGLQFLFEYFSETQRNKGNFPGRFSGRQFSNSRSEMNVSTLELGDSALYLCASREREGQTDTQYFGPGTRLTVL.

The rearrangement links TRBV14 to TRBJ2-5, with 7 bases identical to TRBD2. The CDR3 covers 15 residues. CDR1 and CDR2 from the germline V gene are SGHDN and FVKESK. V shed 0 bases and J 5 bases; nucleotides not matched to a gene: 6. CDR3 bases: TGTGCCAGCAGCCAAGAACGACTAGCTAGGGAGACCCAGTACTTC. Residues: CASSQERLARETQYF.

This chain connects TRBV7-6 to TRBJ1-5; D is perhaps TRBD1 (6 bases). The CDR3 covers 14 residues. Per the germline V gene, CDR1 is SGHVS and CDR2 is FNYEAQ. Trimming took 5 bases from V and 3 from J, leaving 11 bases between them. DNA for the CDR3: TGTGCCAGCAGCGCCGGACAGAACAATCAGCCCCAGCATTTT. The encoded protein is CASSAGQNNQPQHF.

V is TRBV29-1 and J is TRBJ1-1, with D possibly matching TRBD1 (6 bases). Trimming stripped 7 bases from V and 4 bases from J, with 13 bases between. The CDR3 has 12 amino acids. CDR1 SQVTM and CDR2 ANQGSEA come from the germline V gene. The CDR3, as DNA: TGCAGCGCTTACAGGGACGGCACTGAAGCTTTCTTT. Translation: CSAYRDGTEAFF.

The rearrangement uses TRBV18 and TRBJ1-1; 10 bases match TRBD1. Germline CDR1 and CDR2: KGHSH and LQKENI. The ends lost 5 bases at V and 4 bases at J; junction bases unmatched: 13. The length of the CDR3 is 17 residues. The CDR3 is CASSRDRGLEGGTEAFF. For the CDR3, the DNA is TGTGCCAGCTCAAGAGACAGGGGGCTGGAGGGGGGCACTGAAGCTTTCTTT.

The V and J genes are TRBV6-5 and TRBJ1-1; D possibly corresponds to TRBD1 (6 bases). CDR3 length: 13 residues. Germline V gene sequence: CDR1 MNHEY, CDR2 SVGAGI. V was clipped by 6 bases and J by 1 base, with 9 bases between them. DNA of the CDR3: TGTGCCAGCAGACAGGGAAAGAACACTGAAGCTTTCTTT. It specifies CASRQGKNTEAFF.

This clone was observed once. The chain joins TRBV25-1 to TRBJ2-3; TRBD2 agrees at 9 bases. Germline CDR1 reads MGHDK; CDR2 reads SYGVNS. CDR3 length: 16 amino acids. With 1 base clipped from V and 5 bases from J, the junction kept 7 bases outside the gene matches. CDR3: CASSEFSGGTEDTQYF. The CDR3 DNA reads TGTGCCAGCAGTGAATTTAGCGGGGGAACGGAAGATACGCAGTATTTT. Drawing the rest from reference TRBV25-1 and TRBJ2-3, the complete variable domain is EADIYQTPRYLVIGTGKKITLECSQTMGHDKMYWYQQDPGMELHLIHYSYGVNSTEKGDLSSESTVSRIRTEHFPLTLESARPSHTSQYLCASSEFSGGTEDTQYFGPGTRLTVL.

The chain uses TRBV2 and TRBJ2-1, with 9 nucleotides matching TRBD2. The trim removed 3 bases at V and 3 bases at J, leaving 6 bases unmatched. Germline V lookup: CDR1 SNHLY, CDR2 FYNNEI. CDR3 length: 16 amino acids. The CDR3 DNA sequence: TGTGCCAGCAGTGATCATCCAGCGGGAGGCTACAATGAGCAGTTCTTC. Amino acid sequence: CASSDHPAGGYNEQFF.

The chain carries TRBV20-1 and TRBJ2-5; TRBD2 matches 12 bases. The V gene end was trimmed by 3 bases and the J gene end by 0 bases; junction bases not matched to a gene: 5. The CDR3 runs 16 residues. Germline CDR1 and CDR2: DFQATT and SNEGSKA (reference sequence). CDR3 loop: CSASRLAGGYQETQYF. CDR3 nucleotide sequence: TGCAGTGCTAGTAGGCTAGCGGGAGGGTACCAAGAGACCCAGTACTTC.

This chain's CDR3 is CASSVESGGTYEQYF. CDR3 bases: TGTGCCAGCAGCGTAGAATCAGGGGGGACCTACGAGCAGTACTTC. V gene TRBV9 combines with J gene TRBJ2-7; TRBD1 is a possible D gene (7 bases). CDR1 and CDR2 (germline): SGDLS, YYNGEE. V was clipped by 0 bases and J by 2 bases, with 12 bases between them. The CDR3 has 15 amino acids. The whole variable domain, filled in from reference TRBV9 and TRBJ2-7, reads DSGVTQTPKHLITATGQRVTLRCSPRSGDLSVYWYQQSLDQGLQFLIQYYNGEERAKGNILERFSAQQFPDLHSELNLSSLELGDSALYFCASSVESGGTYEQYFGPGTRLTVT.

The table lists this clone with a few counts. The CDR3 here is CASSLRLATYNEQFF. DNA for the CDR3: TGTGCCAGCAGTTTGAGACTAGCGACTTACAATGAGCAGTTCTTC. The chain combines TRBV27 with TRBJ2-1, with 8 bases aligning to TRBD2. The germline V gene encodes CDR1 MNHEY and CDR2 SMNVEV (reference sequence). V was pared by 3 bases and J by 4 bases, with 5 bases of the junction left unmatched. This CDR3 contains 15 residues.

This chain joins TRBV10-2 and TRBJ1-6, with D hard to call. The CDR3 is 12 residues long. CDR1 and CDR2 from the germline V gene are WSHSY and SAAADI. Trimming cost V 10 bases and J 5 bases, with 9 bases left between them. CDR3 nucleotide sequence: TGCGCCACACGGGTGAATAATTCACCCCTCCACTTT. Translated, it gives CATRVNNSPLHF.

The chain couples TRBV2 to TRBJ1-5; D not certain. Germline V lookup: CDR1 SNHLY, CDR2 FYNNEI. The CDR3 consists of 15 residues. The V and J ends lost 6 bases and 7 bases respectively, with 19 bases between them. The CDR3 region is CASSPAGGGRQPQHF. In DNA, the CDR3 is TGTGCCAGCAGCCCTGCGGGCGGAGGGCGACAGCCCCAGCATTTT.

This chain connects TRBV5-1 to TRBJ1-1, with 9 bases fitting TRBD1. The J segment lost 2 bases and the V segment lost 0 bases, leaving 5 bases of the junction unmatched. This CDR3 is 16 amino acids long. Germline CDR1 SGHRS, CDR2 YFSETQ. The CDR3 bases are TGCGCCAGCAGCTTGGCCCCGGGACAGGGCAACACTGAAGCTTTCTTT. Translation: CASSLAPGQGNTEAFF.

This clone turned up a few times. The chain recombines TRBV5-4 with TRBJ2-7, with 7 bases lining up with TRBD2. The V gene's germline CDR1 is SGHNT and CDR2 YYREEE (reference sequence). V gave up 0 bases and J gave up 5 bases; unmatched junction bases: 5. This CDR3 contains 14 residues. The chain's CDR3 is CASSLGGGRNEQYF. The CDR3 nucleotides are TGTGCCAGCAGCTTGGGGGGCGGGAGAAACGAGCAGTACTTC.

This clone was counted a few times. This chain links TRBV2 with TRBJ1-2, with unresolved D. This CDR3 contains 14 residues. Germline-derived CDR1 and CDR2 are SNHLY and FYNNEI. Trimming shortened V by 7 bases and J by 6 bases, and 18 bases separated the two germline ends. The CDR3: CASKQTITMNGYTF. The CDR3 coding sequence is TGTGCCAGCAAGCAAACTATCACAATGAATGGCTACACCTTC.

As concerns this clone: This sample also contains other DNA sequences that code for the same CDR3. Here the CDR3 DNA reads TGTGCCAGCAGCTGGACAGGGGGCGAGCAGTTCTTC. The encoded protein is CASSWTGGEQFF. The chain has TRBV27 and TRBJ2-1, with 11 bases identical to TRBD1. Trimming at V came to 6 bases and at J to 10 bases, leaving 2 bases not matched to a gene. The CDR3 is 12 residues long. Germline assignment: CDR1 MNHEY and CDR2 SMNVEV (reference sequence).

In this sample, this clone turned up a few times. The chain couples TRBV7-9 to TRBJ2-1; 15 bases map to TRBD2. This CDR3 has 16 residues. V dropped 5 bases and J dropped 8; count of bases not matched to a gene: 7. Germline V CDR1 and CDR2: SEHNR, FQNEAQ (reference sequence). CDR3 sequence (DNA): TGTGCCAGCAGCGCGTCGGGACTAGCGGGAGGCGATGAGCAGTTCTTC. Its protein is CASSASGLAGGDEQFF. Using reference TRBV7-9 and TRBJ2-1 for the parts outside the CDR3, the full variable domain is DTGVSQNPRHKITKRGQNVTFRCDPISEHNRLYWYRQTLGQGPEFLTYFQNEAQLEKSRLLSDRFSAERPKGSFSTLEIQRTEQGDSAMYLCASSASGLAGGDEQFFGPGTRLTVL.

The chain carries TRBV5-1 and TRBJ2-2, with D possibly TRBD1 on 6 matching bases. The germline CDR1 and CDR2 sequences are SGHRS and YFSETQ. Trimming shortened V by 0 bases and J by 0 bases, and 9 bases separated the two germline ends. The CDR3 contains 16 residues. The CDR3 reads CASSLGGTPNTGELFF. For the CDR3, the DNA is TGCGCCAGCAGCTTGGGAGGGACACCGAACACCGGGGAGCTGTTTTTT.

The rearrangement uses TRBV6-5 and TRBJ2-7, with 8 positions matching TRBD2. From germline, CDR1 is MNHEY and CDR2 SVGAGI. The trim removed 3 bases at V and 5 bases at J, leaving 9 bases unmatched. The CDR3 totals 15 residues. The CDR3, as DNA: TGTGCCAGCAGTTATCTTAGCGGGAAAGCCCACGAGCAGTACGTC. Its translation is CASSYLSGKAHEQYV.

The chain carries TRBV6-1 and TRBJ2-7; 7 nucleotides agree with TRBD2. The CDR3 is made up of 14 amino acids. The trim removed 1 base at V and 13 bases at J, leaving 13 bases unmatched. Per the germline V gene, CDR1 is MNHNS and CDR2 is SASEGT. Written as DNA, the CDR3 is TGTGCCAGCAGTGAAGGGGATCTTCAGCGGGGATTCTACGTC. Its protein product is CASSEGDLQRGFYV.